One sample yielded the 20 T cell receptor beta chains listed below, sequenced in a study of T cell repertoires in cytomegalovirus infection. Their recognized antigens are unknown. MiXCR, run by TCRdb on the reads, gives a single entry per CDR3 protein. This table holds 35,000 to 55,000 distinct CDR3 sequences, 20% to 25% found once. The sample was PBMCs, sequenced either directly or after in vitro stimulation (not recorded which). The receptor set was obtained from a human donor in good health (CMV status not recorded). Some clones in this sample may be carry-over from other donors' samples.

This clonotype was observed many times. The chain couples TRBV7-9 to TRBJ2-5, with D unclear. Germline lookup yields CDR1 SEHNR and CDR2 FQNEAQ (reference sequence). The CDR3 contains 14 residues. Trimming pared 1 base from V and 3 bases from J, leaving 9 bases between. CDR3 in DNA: TGTGCCAGCAGCTTAGGAACAACGAAAGAGACCCAGTACTTC. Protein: CASSLGTTKETQYF.

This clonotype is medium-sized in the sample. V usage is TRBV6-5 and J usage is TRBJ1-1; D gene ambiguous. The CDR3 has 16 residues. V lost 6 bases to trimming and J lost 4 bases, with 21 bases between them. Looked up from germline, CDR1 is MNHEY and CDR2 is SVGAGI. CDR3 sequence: CASSLPPTRVGTEAFF. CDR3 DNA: TGTGCCAGCAGCCTACCGCCAACAAGGGTCGGCACTGAAGCTTTCTTT.

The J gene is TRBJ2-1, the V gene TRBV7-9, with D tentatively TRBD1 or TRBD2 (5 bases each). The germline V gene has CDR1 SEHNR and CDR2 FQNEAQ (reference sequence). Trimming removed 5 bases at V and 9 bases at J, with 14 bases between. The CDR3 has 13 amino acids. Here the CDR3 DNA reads TGTGCCAGCAGCCCAATCGGGGACGGTGAGCAGTTCTTC. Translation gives CASSPIGDGEQFF.

Here the CDR3 DNA reads TGTGCCATCAATGCAGGGTCGATGGGAGGCTACACCTTC. Translated: CAINAGSMGGYTF. The V gene is TRBV10-3, the J gene TRBJ1-2; perhaps TRBD1 as D (5 bases). The CDR3 loop spans 13 amino acids. V lost 7 bases and J 8 bases, leaving 17 bases between the germline ends. Germline CDR1 is ENHRY and CDR2 is SYGVKD.

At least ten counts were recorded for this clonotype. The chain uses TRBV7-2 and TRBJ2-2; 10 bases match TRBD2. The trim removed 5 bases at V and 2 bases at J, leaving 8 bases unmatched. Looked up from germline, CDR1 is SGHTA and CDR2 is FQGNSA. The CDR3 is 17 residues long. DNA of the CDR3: TGTGCCAGCAGCCACCACAGGACTAGCGGCAACACCGGGGAGCTGTTTTTT. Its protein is CASSHHRTSGNTGELFF.

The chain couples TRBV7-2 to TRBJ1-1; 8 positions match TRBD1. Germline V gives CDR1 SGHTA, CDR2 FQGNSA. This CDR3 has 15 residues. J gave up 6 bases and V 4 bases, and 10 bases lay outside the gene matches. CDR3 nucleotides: TGTGCCAGCAGCTATCCGGACAGGGCGGTCGCTGAAGCTTTCTTT. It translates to CASSYPDRAVAEAFF.

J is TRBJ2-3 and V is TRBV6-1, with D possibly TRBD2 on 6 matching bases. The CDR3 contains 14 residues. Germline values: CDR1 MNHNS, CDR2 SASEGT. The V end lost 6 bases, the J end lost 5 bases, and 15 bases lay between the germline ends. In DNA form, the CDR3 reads TGTGCCAGCAGCTTAGCGGAGTGGGGAGATACGCAGTATTTT. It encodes CASSLAEWGDTQYF.

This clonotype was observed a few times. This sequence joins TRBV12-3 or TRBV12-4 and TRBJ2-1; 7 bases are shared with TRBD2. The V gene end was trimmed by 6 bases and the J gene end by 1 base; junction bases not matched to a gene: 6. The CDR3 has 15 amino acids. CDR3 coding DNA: TGTGCCAGCAGCCGCCCAGCGGGGTCCTACAATGAGCAGTTCTTC. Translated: CASSRPAGSYNEQFF.

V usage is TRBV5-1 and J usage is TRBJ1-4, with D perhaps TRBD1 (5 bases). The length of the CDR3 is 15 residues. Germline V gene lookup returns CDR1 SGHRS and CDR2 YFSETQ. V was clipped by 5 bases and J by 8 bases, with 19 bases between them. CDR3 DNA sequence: TGCGCCAGCAGTCCAGACCGGGGGATTAGGGAAAAACTGTTTTTT. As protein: CASSPDRGIREKLFF.

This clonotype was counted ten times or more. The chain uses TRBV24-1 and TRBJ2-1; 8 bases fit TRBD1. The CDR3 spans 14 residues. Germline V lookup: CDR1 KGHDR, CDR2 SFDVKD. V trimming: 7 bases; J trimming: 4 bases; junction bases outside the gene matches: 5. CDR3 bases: TGTGCCACCAGCGGGACAGGTACTTACAATGAGCAGTTCTTC. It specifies CATSGTGTYNEQFF.

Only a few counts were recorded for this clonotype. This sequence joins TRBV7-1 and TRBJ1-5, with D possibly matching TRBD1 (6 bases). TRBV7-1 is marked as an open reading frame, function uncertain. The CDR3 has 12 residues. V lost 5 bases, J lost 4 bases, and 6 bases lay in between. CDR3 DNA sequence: TGTGCCAGCAGCGACAGGAATCAGCCCCAGCATTTT. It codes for CASSDRNQPQHF.

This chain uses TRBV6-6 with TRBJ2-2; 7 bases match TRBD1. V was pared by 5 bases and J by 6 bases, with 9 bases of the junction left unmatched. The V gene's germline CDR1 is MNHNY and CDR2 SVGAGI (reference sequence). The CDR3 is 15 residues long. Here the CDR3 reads CASSAWTGTPGELFF. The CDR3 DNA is TGTGCCAGCAGTGCGTGGACAGGCACCCCCGGGGAGCTGTTTTTT.

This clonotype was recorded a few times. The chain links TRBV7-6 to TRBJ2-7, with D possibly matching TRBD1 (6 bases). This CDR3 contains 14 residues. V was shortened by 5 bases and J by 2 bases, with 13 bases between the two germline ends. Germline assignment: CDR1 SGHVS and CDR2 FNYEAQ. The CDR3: CASSPWDTPYEQYF. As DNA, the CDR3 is TGTGCCAGCAGCCCGTGGGACACCCCCTACGAGCAGTACTTC.

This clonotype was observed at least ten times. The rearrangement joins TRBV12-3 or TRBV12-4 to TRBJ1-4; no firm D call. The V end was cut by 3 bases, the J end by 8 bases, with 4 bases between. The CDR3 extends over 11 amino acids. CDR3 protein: CASSFGEKLFF. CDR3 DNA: TGTGCCAGCAGTTTCGGGGAAAAACTGTTTTTT.

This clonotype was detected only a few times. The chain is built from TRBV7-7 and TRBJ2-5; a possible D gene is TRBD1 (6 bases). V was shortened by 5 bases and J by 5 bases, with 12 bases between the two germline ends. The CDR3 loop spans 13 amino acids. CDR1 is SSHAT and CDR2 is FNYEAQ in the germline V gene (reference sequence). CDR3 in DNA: TGTGCCAGCAGCAACAGGGTAGGGGAGACCCAGTACTTC. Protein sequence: CASSNRVGETQYF.

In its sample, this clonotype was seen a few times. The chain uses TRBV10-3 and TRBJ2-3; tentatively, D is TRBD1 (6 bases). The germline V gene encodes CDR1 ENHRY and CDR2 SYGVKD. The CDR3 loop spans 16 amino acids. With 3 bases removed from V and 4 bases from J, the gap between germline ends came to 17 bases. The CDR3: CAISEPTGRRADTQYF. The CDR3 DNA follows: TGTGCCATCAGTGAACCTACAGGGAGAAGGGCAGATACGCAGTATTTT.

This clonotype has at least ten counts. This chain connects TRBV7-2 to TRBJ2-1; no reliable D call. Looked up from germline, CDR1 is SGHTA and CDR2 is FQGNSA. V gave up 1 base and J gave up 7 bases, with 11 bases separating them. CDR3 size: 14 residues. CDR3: CASSLDPTMNEQFF. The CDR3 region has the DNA TGTGCCAGCAGCTTAGACCCCACCATGAATGAGCAGTTCTTC.

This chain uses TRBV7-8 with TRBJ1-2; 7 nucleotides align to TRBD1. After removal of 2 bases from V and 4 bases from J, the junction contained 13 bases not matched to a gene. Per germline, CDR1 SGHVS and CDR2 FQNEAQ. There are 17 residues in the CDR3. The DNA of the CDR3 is TGTGCCAGCAGCTTAAGGGGGCGGGGAGGGGTCAGCTATGGCTACACCTTC. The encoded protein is CASSLRGRGGVSYGYTF. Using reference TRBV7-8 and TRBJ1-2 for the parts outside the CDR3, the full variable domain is GAGVSQSPRYKVAKRGQDVALRCDPISGHVSLFWYQQALGQGPEFLTYFQNEAQLDKSGLPSDRFFAERPEGSVSTLKIQRTQQEDSAVYLCASSLRGRGGVSYGYTFGSGTRLTVV.

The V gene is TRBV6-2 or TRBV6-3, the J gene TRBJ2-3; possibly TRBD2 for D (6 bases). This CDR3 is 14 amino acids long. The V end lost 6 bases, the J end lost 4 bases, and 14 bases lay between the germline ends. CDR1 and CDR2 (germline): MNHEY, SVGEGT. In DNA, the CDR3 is TGTGCCAGCAGAATCGGGGGTACCTCAGATACGCAGTATTTT. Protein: CASRIGGTSDTQYF.

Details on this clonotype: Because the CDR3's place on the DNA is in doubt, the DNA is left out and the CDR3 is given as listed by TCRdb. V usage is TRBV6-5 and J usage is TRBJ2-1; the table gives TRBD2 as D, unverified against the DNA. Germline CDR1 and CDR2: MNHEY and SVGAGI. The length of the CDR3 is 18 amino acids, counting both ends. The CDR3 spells CASSSSWSGRIYYNEQFF.